This T cell receptor (beta chain) was recovered during a study of Graves' ophthalmopathy and Graves' hyperthyroidism (dated by TCRdb to about 2018). Context from the whole study: Stable hyperthyroidism was defined as no progression to ophthalmopathy within 18 months of follow-up. To tell Graves' ophthalmopathy apart from Graves' hyperthyroidism, and to predict which patients would progress to ophthalmopathy, the study relied on TCR beta repertoire signatures. In total, 135 blood samples were TCR-sequenced: 40 to 45 ophthalmopathy, roughly 80 hyperthyroidism and approximately 17 hyperthyroidism-to-ophthalmopathy patients. Once sampling was done, hyperthyroidism patients were given methimazole at a starting dose of 30 mg daily, while ophthalmopathy patients were given high-dose intravenous methylprednisolone. A discovery set of 95 to 100 patients (around 40 ophthalmopathy, about 59 stable hyperthyroidism) was enrolled to explore V-J signatures distinguishing ophthalmopathy from hyperthyroidism. In roughly 6 hyperthyroidism patients, the T-cell repertoires found in thyroid tissue were compared with those found in blood. An independent validation cohort was composed of fewer than 20 hyperthyroidism patients and around 16 patients who later progressed from hyperthyroidism to ophthalmopathy. What the authors observed across the whole study: The 13-signature model separated ophthalmopathy from stable hyperthyroidism with roughly 88% sensitivity and around 84% specificity in cross-validation, and 80%/75% in the test set. In validation, the model predicted ophthalmopathy progression with about 71% sensitivity and roughly 78% specificity; some twelve predicted patients were CT-confirmed with GO in a median of approximately six months. Sample size was not statistically predetermined, and group allocation was not concealed from the investigators. Most expanded thyroid clonotypes with a frequency above 0.001 also appeared in blood, which suggests that blood repertoires may reflect the immune response in the thyroid.

CDR1 and CDR2 are read off the germline V gene as MNHEY and SVGAGI. Compared with germline, V lacks 8 bases and J lacks 6 bases; bases without a gene match: 3. The CDR3 runs 13 amino acids, cysteine and phenylalanine included. The sequence is cut down to CDR3 DNA, 39 bases in frame from base 1. For repertoire sequencing, the TCR beta CDR3 regions were amplified from RNA transcripts. HTBI primers and the Qiagen OneStep RT-PCR kit were used in a first-round RT-PCR, which was followed by a second-round multiplex PCR, size selection and purification. Sequencing of the libraries was carried out on an Illumina HiSeq2000 in paired-end mode with 100 bp reads. As for the authors' bioinformatics: Reads were processed with SOAPnuke, discarding reads with adapters, uncalled bases, mean Phred below 15, or no exact constant-primer or identifier match. COPE v1.2.5 was used to merge the high-quality paired reads. Unique nucleotide sequences were defined as clonotypes and aligned to IMGT TRB V, D and J references using MiTCR v1.1. Analysis was restricted to V-J combinations with a frequency above 0.0001, which covered roughly 99% of repertoires. For each V-J combination, a TCR clonal expansion and chaos score was defined as F50 clonal expansion divided by the chaos observed in the TCRdist matrix. Welch's t-statistics and random forest were used to reduce the features to about a dozen V-J combinations, which were then used as input to a naive Bayes classifier. Thyroid-blood repertoire similarity was quantified with the Morisita-Horn index. Clones were called with MiXCR by TCRdb after fastp trimmed the public reads at Q25, and only in-frame beta chains were retained. Rows are unified per CDR3 protein, each entry keeping the most common DNA and genes. The V and J calls come from TCRdb's annotation, not from the publication. The sample records roughly 1.1 million distinct CDR3 sequences, less than 45% of which are singletons. Jointly, the top ten make up 11% of the sample.

Hyperthyroidism patients were newly diagnosed, with disease duration under 2 months, and aged 18 to 65 years. Patients with other autoimmune diseases, uncontrolled infections, pregnancy or lactation were excluded from the study. Clinical symptoms, serum thyroxine, TRAb, thyroid ultrasound and orbital computed tomography were used for diagnosis. Total RNA was extracted with Trizol reagent and quality-checked on an Agilent 2100 Bioanalyzer. This clonotype was seen repeatedly, ten times or more. Its antigen remains undetermined. No much larger clone is present one base from it, and per-base qualities are unavailable.

The clonotype originates from an adult man with Graves' hyperthyroidism. The sequencing sample was made of peripheral blood or thyroid tissue (not recorded which). The chain is encoded by TRBV6-5 joined to TRBJ1-6; 8 bases in the junction line up with TRBD1. The CDR3 region has the sequence CASGQGRNSPLHF. The nucleotide sequence is TGTGCCAGCGGACAGGGCCGTAATTCACCCCTCCACTTT.